These 18 T cell receptor beta chains came from one sample sequenced in a study of cytomegalovirus exposure and HLA in healthy donors. The primer mix had 60 Vbeta and 13 Jbeta primers. Here immunoSEQ multiplex PCR was the method, and the copy in TCRdb shows in-frame clones only, minus some. The data hold approximately 110,000 clones, with more than 70% observed a single time. Sequencing input: PBMCs. Every receptor here comes from a man aged 50-60 years in good health and CMV-seronegative.

The rearrangement joins TRBV9 to TRBJ2-2, with D maybe TRBD1 (6 bases). The V and J ends lost 0 bases and 6 bases respectively, with 12 bases between them. Germline V gene sequence: CDR1 SGDLS, CDR2 YYNGEE. The CDR3 runs to 15 residues. The CDR3 loop is CASSVDSGVPGELFF. CDR3 in DNA: TGTGCCAGCAGCGTAGACTCAGGGGTCCCCGGGGAGCTGTTTTTT.

The chain employs TRBV6-5 and TRBJ1-2, with 8 bases that match TRBD1. CDR3 length: 15 amino acids. Trimming took 6 bases from V and 5 from J; bases not matched to a gene: 11. From germline, CDR1 is MNHEY and CDR2 SVGAGI. CDR3 sequence reads: CASSAGRGQGYGYTF. CDR3 in DNA: TGTGCCAGCAGCGCCGGAAGAGGACAGGGATATGGCTACACCTTC.

V gene TRBV28 combines with J gene TRBJ2-1; perhaps TRBD1 as D (5 bases). The CDR3 is 15 amino acids. Trimming took off 3 bases at V and 4 bases at J, with 13 bases between the two ends. Germline loops: CDR1 MDHEN, CDR2 SYDVKM. CDR3 residues: CASSFSVAGYNEQFF. The CDR3 DNA sequence: TGTGCCAGCAGTTTTTCTGTGGCAGGGTACAATGAGCAGTTCTTC.

The genes are TRBV28 and TRBJ2-1, with D uncertain. CDR1 and CDR2 (germline): MDHEN, SYDVKM. Trimming removed 1 base at V and 2 bases at J, with 12 bases between. This CDR3 contains 16 residues. CDR3 protein: CASSLSSRSAYNEQFF. The CDR3 coding sequence is TGTGCCAGCAGTTTATCAAGCAGGTCCGCCTACAATGAGCAGTTCTTC.

This clone was counted a few times. The V gene is TRBV29-1, the J gene TRBJ1-5, with D possibly being TRBD1 (5 bases). CDR1 SQVTM and CDR2 ANQGSEA come from the germline V gene. The length of the CDR3 is 14 residues. V was shortened by 4 bases and J by 11 bases, with 21 bases between the two germline ends. CDR3 coding DNA: TGCAGCGTTGCGGATGGGGGGACCGGTGGAGCCCAGCATTTT. Its translation: CSVADGGTGGAQHF.

The CDR3 nucleotides are TGTGCCAGCAGCTCGGGGCGAGGACTAGCGACCACCGGGGAGCTGTTTTTT. Translating gives CASSSGRGLATTGELFF. The chain couples TRBV11-3 to TRBJ2-2, with 9 bases that match TRBD2. Germline V gene lookup returns CDR1 SGHNT and CDR2 YENEEA. Losses at the gene ends were 4 bases for V and 4 bases for J; bases not matched to a gene: 10. CDR3 length equals 17 residues. Full variable domain (remainder filled in from reference TRBV11-3 and TRBJ2-2): EAGVVQSPRYKIIEKKQPVAFWCNPISGHNTLYWYLQNLGQGPELLIRYENEEAVDDSQLPKDRFSAERLKGVDSTLKIQPAELGDSAVYLCASSSGRGLATTGELFFGEGSRLTVL.

The chain joins TRBV25-1 to TRBJ2-7; TRBD1 matches 9 bases. Germline V gene sequence: CDR1 MGHDK, CDR2 SYGVNS. The CDR3 loop spans 14 amino acids. The junction had 2 bases not matched to a gene; V was cut back by 3 bases and J by 2 bases. The CDR3: CASSETGGTYEQYF. The CDR3 DNA follows: TGTGCCAGCAGTGAGACAGGGGGGACCTACGAGCAGTACTTC.

A few counts support this clone. The chain couples TRBV7-2 to TRBJ2-1; 10 positions match TRBD2. The CDR3 loop spans 18 amino acids. V shed 1 base, J shed 4 bases, and the junction held 10 bases outside the gene matches. Germline V gives CDR1 SGHTA, CDR2 FQGNSA. The CDR3 loop reads CASSLGLAGALGYNEQFF. In DNA, the CDR3 is TGTGCCAGCAGCTTAGGGCTAGCGGGAGCCTTGGGATACAATGAGCAGTTCTTC.

This chain connects TRBV19 to TRBJ1-5; D gene ambiguous. The CDR3 has 17 amino acids. CDR1 and CDR2 from the germline V gene are LNHDA and SQIVND (reference sequence). V was pared by 6 bases and J by 3 bases, with 21 bases between. CDR3 amino acids: CASSPSGNFRNNQPQHF. CDR3 DNA: TGTGCCAGTAGCCCCTCGGGGAACTTCAGGAACAATCAGCCCCAGCATTTT.

The J gene is TRBJ1-5, the V gene TRBV19; 12 nucleotides match TRBD1. V shed 6 bases, J shed 12 bases, and the junction held 9 bases outside the gene matches. Germline V gene data show CDR1 as LNHDA and CDR2 as SQIVND (reference sequence). This CDR3 contains 14 residues. This CDR3 is CASRAGQGALSQHF. CDR3 nucleotides: TGTGCCAGTAGGGCGGGACAGGGGGCTCTAAGCCAGCATTTT.

The V gene is TRBV10-3, the J gene TRBJ2-5; 8 nucleotides match TRBD2. Germline V gene lookup returns CDR1 ENHRY and CDR2 SYGVKD. The CDR3 extends over 13 amino acids. V trimming: 11 bases; J trimming: 3 bases; junction bases outside the gene matches: 8. CDR3 region: CAAYGTRKETQYF. CDR3 DNA: TGTGCCGCCTACGGGACTAGAAAAGAGACCCAGTACTTC.

This clone was observed a few times. The V gene is TRBV28, the J gene TRBJ2-5, with D perhaps TRBD1 (7 bases). Trimming shortened V by 5 bases and J by 6 bases, and 19 bases separated the two germline ends. The germline gives CDR1 MDHEN, CDR2 SYDVKM. This CDR3 region has 15 residues. The DNA for the CDR3 is TGTGCCAGCAGTCTCACTAGCCAGGGGGAAAAGACCCAGTACTTC. Amino acids: CASSLTSQGEKTQYF.

This clone was detected once. The chain combines TRBV27 with TRBJ2-7, with a possible D match to TRBD1 (6 bases). Trimming removed 0 bases at V and 5 bases at J, with 11 bases between. Germline V gives CDR1 MNHEY, CDR2 SMNVEV (reference sequence). The CDR3 runs 14 residues. The CDR3 bases are TGTGCCAGCAGTTTATCCAGGGGAACTAACGAGCAGTACTTC. Protein sequence: CASSLSRGTNEQYF.

The chain is built from TRBV7-9 and TRBJ1-1, with D unclear. Germline V gene data show CDR1 as SEHNR and CDR2 as FQNEAQ (reference sequence). Trimming took off 1 base at V and 4 bases at J, with 10 bases between the two ends. The CDR3 contains 14 residues. The CDR3 region has the DNA TGTGCCAGCAGCTTAGATCTCTCGGGCACTGAAGCTTTCTTT. This encodes CASSLDLSGTEAFF.

Of note for this clone: Germline is not matched at one junction end, which may reflect a read error. This chain links TRBV7-9 with TRBJ2-5; D might be TRBD2 (7 bases). Germline V lookup: CDR1 SEHNR, CDR2 FQNEAQ (reference sequence). This CDR3 has 15 residues. The CDR3 DNA is TGTTCCAGCAGCTTAGGGGGGGGCAGCCAAGAGACCCAGTACTTC. This gives the protein CSSSLGGGSQETQYF.

This clone was seen more than once but under ten times. The V and J genes are TRBV30 and TRBJ2-7; D gene unclear. V gave up 0 bases and J gave up 6 bases, with 12 bases separating them. The germline gives CDR1 GTSNPN, CDR2 SVGIG (reference sequence). The CDR3 contains 13 residues. CDR3 loop: CAWSVWQASEQYF. The CDR3 DNA reads TGTGCCTGGAGTGTATGGCAGGCCAGCGAGCAGTACTTC. Supplemented by reference TRBV30 and TRBJ2-7, the full variable domain reads SQTIHQWPATLVQPVGSPLSLECTVEGTSNPNLYWYRQAAGRGLQLLFYSVGIGQISSEVPQNLSASRPQDRQFILSSKKLLLSDSGFYLCAWSVWQASEQYFGPGTRLTVT.

The chain uses TRBV7-9 and TRBJ2-7; 7 positions agree with TRBD1. Germline lookup yields CDR1 SEHNR and CDR2 FQNEAQ (reference sequence). Trimming at V came to 4 bases and at J to 7 bases, leaving 13 bases not matched to a gene. CDR3 length: 15 residues. The CDR3 DNA reads as TGTGCCAGCAGCTCCGTCCGTGACAGGGTGAAGGAGCAGTACTTC. Translated: CASSSVRDRVKEQYF.

The rearrangement uses TRBV7-3 and TRBJ2-1; D possibly corresponds to TRBD2 (5 bases). V lost 5 bases, J lost 3 bases, and 23 bases lay in between. Germline V gene sequence: CDR1 SGHTA, CDR2 FQGTGA. The CDR3 runs to 18 residues. This CDR3 reads CASSLGPKAAAFYNEQFF. The CDR3 nucleotides read TGTGCCAGCAGCCTCGGGCCCAAAGCGGCGGCTTTCTACAATGAGCAGTTCTTC.